The 28 T cell receptor beta chains given below trace back to one sample, sequenced in a study of chemoradiotherapy in HPV16-positive cancers. The data were produced by immunoSEQ multiplex PCR, yet TCRdb's version contains in-frame clones alone and is incomplete. The repertoire consists of about 68,000 clones, with about nine tenths occurring once and the leading ten covering over 4%. The sample here was blood, taken from a patient who underwent chemoradiotherapy. Receptors originate from a human donor with HPV-associated anogenital cancer.

The V call is TRBV6-1, the J call TRBJ2-7; D unresolved. Per germline, CDR1 MNHNS and CDR2 SASEGT. The CDR3 covers 12 residues. The V gene lost 3 bases and the J gene lost 6 bases, with 9 bases spanning the gap. CDR3 in amino acids: CASSDPGPEQYF. CDR3 in DNA: TGTGCCAGCAGTGACCCGGGTCCCGAGCAGTACTTC.

J is TRBJ2-1 and V is TRBV27, with unresolved D. The CDR3 covers 11 residues. The V end was cut by 10 bases, the J end by 7 bases, with 11 bases between. CDR1 is MNHEY and CDR2 is SMNVEV in the germline V gene (reference sequence). The CDR3 coding sequence is TGTGCCACAAGTTTAGGGAATGAGCAGTTCTTC. Translating gives CATSLGNEQFF.

The J gene is TRBJ2-5, the V gene TRBV10-3, with a weak D call TRBD2 (7 bases). The CDR3 is made up of 15 amino acids. Trimming removed 6 bases from V and 0 bases from J, with 14 bases in between. Germline V gene data show CDR1 as ENHRY and CDR2 as SYGVKD. This chain's CDR3 is CAIRRGGGYQETQYF. In DNA, the CDR3 is TGTGCCATCAGGCGAGGGGGGGGGTACCAAGAGACCCAGTACTTC.

The chain uses TRBV10-3 and TRBJ1-5; D unclear. Germline V lookup: CDR1 ENHRY, CDR2 SYGVKD. The CDR3 covers 15 residues. Trimming took off 6 bases at V and 6 bases at J, with 18 bases between the two ends. CDR3 amino acids: CAISVQEGRSQPQHF. DNA of the CDR3: TGTGCCATCAGCGTGCAGGAAGGGCGTAGTCAGCCCCAGCATTTT.

The V and J genes are TRBV5-1 and TRBJ2-7; 7 positions agree with TRBD2. The CDR3 loop spans 13 amino acids. Germline V gene sequence: CDR1 SGHRS, CDR2 YFSETQ. The J segment lost 4 bases and the V segment lost 4 bases, leaving 5 bases of the junction unmatched. In DNA form, the CDR3 reads TGCGCCAGCAGCGGGGCGGGGGATTACGAGCAGTACTTC. This codes for CASSGAGDYEQYF.

The chain carries TRBV28 and TRBJ1-5; TRBD1 aligns across 11 bases. Per germline, CDR1 MDHEN and CDR2 SYDVKM. With V trimmed by 2 bases and J by 4 bases, 10 bases remained unmatched. The CDR3 runs 18 residues. The CDR3 nucleotides are TGTGCCAGCAGTTTAAGTTACGGACAGGGGGCTGGAAATCAGCCCCAGCATTTT. This sequence encodes CASSLSYGQGAGNQPQHF.

The chain has TRBV10-3 and TRBJ2-3; 9 nucleotides align to TRBD1. Germline values: CDR1 ENHRY, CDR2 SYGVKD. Losses at the gene ends were 3 bases for V and 0 bases for J; bases not matched to a gene: 1. The CDR3 is 15 residues long. Here the CDR3 reads CAISEDRGSTDTQYF. CDR3 sequence (DNA): TGTGCCATCAGTGAAGACAGGGGGAGCACAGATACGCAGTATTTT.

The rearrangement joins TRBV4-1 to TRBJ2-3, with D perhaps matching TRBD2 (6 bases). Looked up from germline, CDR1 is MGHRA and CDR2 is YSYEKL. This CDR3 spans 17 amino acids. Trimming removed 6 bases from V and 1 base from J, with 20 bases in between. The CDR3 nucleotides read TGCGCCAGCAGGGCCACAAGGGCGGGGATCGGCACAGATACGCAGTATTTT. Encoded protein: CASRATRAGIGTDTQYF.

CDR3 nucleotides: TGTGCCAGCGTTCTGGGTGGGTTTGACTACACCTTC. It specifies CASVLGGFDYTF. The chain joins TRBV6-6 to TRBJ1-2; D is undetermined. The V gene's germline CDR1 is MNHNY and CDR2 SVGAGI (reference sequence). The V and J ends lost 8 bases and 10 bases respectively, with 17 bases between them. CDR3 size: 12 residues.

The V gene is TRBV9, the J gene TRBJ2-1; 7 bases match TRBD2. From germline, CDR1 is SGDLS and CDR2 YYNGEE. This CDR3 spans 15 amino acids. With 4 bases clipped from V and 6 bases from J, the junction kept 10 bases outside the gene matches. This CDR3 is CASSFRTSRGNEQFF. CDR3 DNA: TGTGCCAGCAGCTTCCGGACTAGTAGGGGCAATGAGCAGTTCTTC.

The chain links TRBV28 to TRBJ2-7, with D possibly TRBD1 on 7 matching bases. Per germline, CDR1 MDHEN and CDR2 SYDVKM. This CDR3 contains 18 residues. V lost 2 bases and J lost 0, with 20 bases in between. CDR3 nucleotides: TGTGCCAGCAGTTTAGCCCCTCAGGGGGGCGGGGCCTCCTACGAGCAGTACTTC. Its translation is CASSLAPQGGGASYEQYF.

The CDR3 spells CASSVDISAEAFF. The DNA for the CDR3 is TGCGCCAGCAGTGTTGATATATCTGCTGAAGCTTTCTTT. This chain links TRBV10-1 with TRBJ1-1, with D unresolved. V was cut by 4 bases and J by 6 bases, with 12 bases left in between. Germline CDR1 is WNHNN and CDR2 is SYGVQD (reference sequence). CDR3 length equals 13 residues.

This clone was seen more than once but under ten times. This chain links TRBV6-6 with TRBJ2-3, with TRBD2 identical over 13 bases. This CDR3 contains 15 residues. Germline V gene data show CDR1 as MNHNY and CDR2 as SVGAGI (reference sequence). V was pared by 5 bases and J by 4 bases, with 3 bases of the junction left unmatched. CDR3 sequence: CASSKLAGGPDTQYF. CDR3 in DNA: TGTGCCAGCAGTAAACTAGCGGGAGGGCCAGATACGCAGTATTTT.

A single count supports this clone. V is TRBV27 and J is TRBJ1-4; unclear D gene. The CDR3 has 14 amino acids. CDR1 is MNHEY and CDR2 is SMNVEV in the germline V gene (reference sequence). V was shortened by 0 bases and J by 10 bases, with 12 bases between the two germline ends. Written as DNA, the CDR3 is TGTGCCAGCAGTTTATCGGCAGACCCCGCAAAACTGTTTTTT. Translated: CASSLSADPAKLFF. The variable domain in full, with the rest retrieved from reference TRBV27 and TRBJ1-4, is EAQVTQNPRYLITVTGKKLTVTCSQNMNHEYMSWYRQDPGLGLRQIYYSMNVEVTDKGDVPEGYKVSRKEKRNFPLILESPSPNQTSLYFCASSLSADPAKLFFGSGTQLSVL.

V and J are TRBV28 and TRBJ2-7; no definite D call. The length of the CDR3 is 12 residues. From germline, CDR1 is MDHEN and CDR2 SYDVKM. V was trimmed by 3 bases and J by 6 bases, leaving 9 bases between them. CDR3 sequence (DNA): TGTGCCAGCAGTTTGAAGGGCGGCGAGCAGTACTTC. Amino acids: CASSLKGGEQYF.

The chain employs TRBV29-1 and TRBJ2-2; 11 nucleotides match TRBD2. Germline loops: CDR1 SQVTM, CDR2 ANQGSEA. The J segment lost 2 bases and the V segment lost 5 bases, leaving 1 base of the junction unmatched. CDR3 length: 14 residues. The CDR3 DNA reads as TGCAGCGTTACTAGCGGGGGAAACACCGGGGAGCTGTTTTTT. It yields the protein CSVTSGGNTGELFF.

This rearrangement joins TRBV5-1 to TRBJ2-2, with 12 bases identical to TRBD2. Losses at the gene ends were 0 bases for V and 6 bases for J; bases not matched to a gene: 15. Looked up from germline, CDR1 is SGHRS and CDR2 is YFSETQ. The length of the CDR3 is 20 residues. CDR3 coding DNA: TGCGCCAGCAGCTTGGTCCCTAGCGGGGGGGCAGCGCTAGGCGCCGGGGAGCTGTTTTTT. This encodes CASSLVPSGGAALGAGELFF.

The chain combines TRBV28 with TRBJ2-3, with a possible D match to TRBD2 (6 bases). The V end lost 7 bases, the J end lost 1 base, and 18 bases lay between the germline ends. This CDR3 comprises 16 residues. Germline lookup yields CDR1 MDHEN and CDR2 SYDVKM. The CDR3 coding sequence is TGTGCCAGCACCCCCGCCCGGACTACCCGCACAGATACGCAGTATTTT. Its translation is CASTPARTTRTDTQYF.

The sample holds a few counts of this clone. The chain recombines TRBV6-6 with TRBJ1-2; 8 bases agree with TRBD1. Germline CDR1 MNHNY, CDR2 SVGAGI (reference sequence). The J segment lost 2 bases and the V segment lost 2 bases, leaving 1 base of the junction unmatched. This CDR3 region has 14 residues. CDR3 DNA: TGTGCCAGCAGTTACCAGGGGGCGAACTATGGCTACACCTTC. This encodes CASSYQGANYGYTF.

The CDR3 reads CASSPRTGHYEQYF. The CDR3 region has the DNA TGTGCCAGCAGCCCAAGGACAGGACACTACGAGCAGTACTTC. The chain combines TRBV7-9 with TRBJ2-7, with 7 bases lining up with TRBD1. The CDR3 sequence is 14 residues long. V lost 5 bases, J lost 3 bases, and 7 bases stayed unmatched. Looked up from germline, CDR1 is SEHNR and CDR2 is FQNEAQ (reference sequence). Filled out from reference TRBV7-9 and TRBJ2-7, the complete variable domain reads DTGVSQNPRHKITKRGQNVTFRCDPISEHNRLYWYRQTLGQGPEFLTYFQNEAQLEKSRLLSDRFSAERPKGSFSTLEIQRTEQGDSAMYLCASSPRTGHYEQYFGPGTRLTVT.

V and J are TRBV5-8 and TRBJ2-1; 11 bases match TRBD2. This CDR3 comprises 17 residues. The V gene end was trimmed by 4 bases and the J gene end by 4 bases; junction bases not matched to a gene: 10. The germline V gene encodes CDR1 SGHTS and CDR2 YDEGEE. DNA for the CDR3: TGTGCCAGCAGCCGGATACTTAGCGGGGGGGTGTACAATGAGCAGTTCTTC. Protein product: CASSRILSGGVYNEQFF.

The rearrangement uses TRBV27 and TRBJ2-7; D is unresolved. V dropped 2 bases and J dropped 2 bases, with 7 bases sitting between them. The CDR3 is 13 residues long. The germline CDR1 and CDR2 sequences are MNHEY and SMNVEV (reference sequence). CDR3 amino acids: CASSLTQPYEQYF. The CDR3 region has the DNA TGTGCCAGCAGTTTAACCCAACCCTACGAGCAGTACTTC.

The V and J genes are TRBV19 and TRBJ1-5; D might be TRBD1 (6 bases). The germline CDR1 and CDR2 sequences are LNHDA and SQIVND (reference sequence). Trimming took off 3 bases at V and 3 bases at J, with 12 bases between the two ends. The CDR3 loop spans 15 amino acids. The CDR3 sequence: CASSIAGAYNQPQHF. CDR3 nucleotides: TGTGCCAGTAGTATTGCAGGGGCCTACAATCAGCCCCAGCATTTT.

The J gene is TRBJ2-5, the V gene TRBV28; 10 bases agree with TRBD1. Germline lookup yields CDR1 MDHEN and CDR2 SYDVKM. J lost 11 bases, V lost 6 bases, and 12 bases had no gene match. The CDR3 loop spans 14 amino acids. The DNA of the CDR3 is TGTGCCAGCAGCCGCGGACAGGGGGGTTGGAAGCAGTACTTC. The encoded protein is CASSRGQGGWKQYF.

This chain uses TRBV28 with TRBJ2-2; a weak D match, TRBD2 (6 bases). V was cut by 1 base and J by 3 bases, with 12 bases left in between. Per germline, CDR1 MDHEN and CDR2 SYDVKM. CDR3 size: 16 residues. DNA of the CDR3: TGTGCCAGCAGTTTATTTCGCGGGATGGACACCGGGGAGCTGTTTTTT. Protein product: CASSLFRGMDTGELFF.

The rearrangement uses TRBV19 and TRBJ1-5; 9 bases are shared with TRBD1. The junction had 7 bases not matched to a gene; V was cut back by 10 bases and J by 0 bases. The CDR3 is 15 amino acids. Germline V gives CDR1 LNHDA, CDR2 SQIVND (reference sequence). The DNA of the CDR3 is TGTGCCACCAAGGACAGGGGTATTAGCAATCAGCCCCAGCATTTT. It codes for CATKDRGISNQPQHF.

The V and J genes are TRBV2 and TRBJ1-5; 9 positions agree with TRBD1. Germline CDR1 and CDR2: SNHLY and FYNNEI. The ends lost 6 bases at V and 7 bases at J; junction bases unmatched: 7. This CDR3 is built from 14 residues. DNA of the CDR3: TGTGCCAGCAGGGGGACAGGGCTGGGGCAGCCCCAGCATTTT. It is translated as CASRGTGLGQPQHF.

This clone was counted only a few times. The chain is built from TRBV7-3 and TRBJ2-3; TRBD2 matches at 8 bases. V lost 0 bases and J lost 1; bases outside the gene matches: 0. There are 15 residues in the CDR3. Germline V gene data show CDR1 as SGHTA and CDR2 as FQGTGA. The CDR3 spells CASSLTSGGTDTQYF. As DNA, the CDR3 is TGTGCCAGCAGCTTAACTAGCGGGGGCACAGATACGCAGTATTTT.